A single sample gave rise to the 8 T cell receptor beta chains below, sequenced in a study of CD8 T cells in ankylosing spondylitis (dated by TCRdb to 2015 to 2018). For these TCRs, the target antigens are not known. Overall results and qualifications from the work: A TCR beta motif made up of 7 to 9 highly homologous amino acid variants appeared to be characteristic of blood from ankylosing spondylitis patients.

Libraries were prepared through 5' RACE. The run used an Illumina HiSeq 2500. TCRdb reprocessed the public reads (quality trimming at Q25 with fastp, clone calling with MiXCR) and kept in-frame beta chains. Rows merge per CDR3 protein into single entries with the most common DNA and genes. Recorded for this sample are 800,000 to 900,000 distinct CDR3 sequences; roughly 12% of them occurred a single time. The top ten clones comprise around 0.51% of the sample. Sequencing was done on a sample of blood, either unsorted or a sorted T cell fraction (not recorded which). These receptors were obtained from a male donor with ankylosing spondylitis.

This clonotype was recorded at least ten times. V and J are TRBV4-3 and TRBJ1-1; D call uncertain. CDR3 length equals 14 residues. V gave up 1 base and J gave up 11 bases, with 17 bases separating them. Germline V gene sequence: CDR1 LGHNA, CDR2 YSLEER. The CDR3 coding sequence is TGCGCCAGCAGCCAAGTAGTCGGGGTTGAGAAGGCTTTCTTT. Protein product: CASSQVVGVEKAFF.

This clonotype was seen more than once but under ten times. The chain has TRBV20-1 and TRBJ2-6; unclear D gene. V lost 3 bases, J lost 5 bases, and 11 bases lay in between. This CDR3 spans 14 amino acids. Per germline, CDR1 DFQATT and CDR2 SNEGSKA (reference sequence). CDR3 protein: CSASSSHRANVLTF. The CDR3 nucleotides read TGCAGTGCTAGTAGCAGCCATAGGGCCAACGTCCTGACTTTC.

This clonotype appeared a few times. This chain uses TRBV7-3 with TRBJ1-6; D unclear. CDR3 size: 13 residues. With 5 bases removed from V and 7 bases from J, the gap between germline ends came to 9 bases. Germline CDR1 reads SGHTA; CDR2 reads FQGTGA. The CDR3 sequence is CASSREANSPLHF. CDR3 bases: TGTGCCAGCAGCCGGGAAGCAAATTCACCCCTCCACTTT. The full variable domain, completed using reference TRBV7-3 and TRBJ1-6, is GAGVSQTPSNKVTEKGKYVELRCDPISGHTALYWYRQSLGQGPEFLIYFQGTGAADDSGLPNDRFFAVRPEGSVSTLKIQRTERGDSAVYLCASSREANSPLHFGNGTRLTVT.

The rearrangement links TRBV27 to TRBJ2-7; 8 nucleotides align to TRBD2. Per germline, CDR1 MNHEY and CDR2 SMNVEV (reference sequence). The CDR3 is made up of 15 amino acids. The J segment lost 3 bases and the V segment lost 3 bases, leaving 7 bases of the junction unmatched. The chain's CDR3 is CASSFAGGHHYEQYF. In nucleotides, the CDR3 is TGTGCCAGCAGTTTCGCGGGGGGTCATCACTACGAGCAGTACTTC.

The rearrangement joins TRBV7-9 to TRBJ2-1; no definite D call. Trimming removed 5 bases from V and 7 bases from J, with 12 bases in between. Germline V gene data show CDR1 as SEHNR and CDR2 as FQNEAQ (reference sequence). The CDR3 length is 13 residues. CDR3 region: CASSPPSVNEQFF. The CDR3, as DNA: TGTGCCAGCAGCCCTCCAAGTGTGAATGAGCAGTTCTTC.

CDR3 in amino acids: CGTGFWETQYF. CDR3 nucleotides: TGCGGAACAGGGTTTTGGGAGACCCAGTACTTC. This chain links TRBV20-1 with TRBJ2-5; a possible D gene is TRBD1 (6 bases). In germline, CDR1 is DFQATT, CDR2 SNEGSKA (reference sequence). The CDR3 covers 11 residues.

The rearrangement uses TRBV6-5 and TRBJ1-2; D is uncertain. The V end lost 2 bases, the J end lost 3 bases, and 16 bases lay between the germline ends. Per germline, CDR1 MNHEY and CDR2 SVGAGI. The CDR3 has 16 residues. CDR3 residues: CASSYAGPGIHYGYTF. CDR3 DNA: TGTGCCAGCAGTTACGCTGGCCCCGGGATTCACTATGGCTACACCTTC.

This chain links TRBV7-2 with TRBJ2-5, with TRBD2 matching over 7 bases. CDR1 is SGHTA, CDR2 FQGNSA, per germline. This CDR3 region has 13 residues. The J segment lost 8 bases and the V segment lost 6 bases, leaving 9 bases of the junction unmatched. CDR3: CASRRTAGATQYF. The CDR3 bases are TGTGCCAGCAGACGAACGGCGGGAGCAACCCAGTACTTC.